Below, 12 T cell receptor beta chains from the same sample are listed, as sequenced in a study of cytomegalovirus exposure and HLA in healthy donors. It was with 60 Vbeta and 13 Jbeta primers that the PCR ran. The protocol was immunoSEQ multiplex PCR, while the TCRdb copy is restricted to in-frame clones and leaves out a portion. The sample yields some 160,000 clones, over 75% seen once. Input material: PBMCs. The source is a man aged 45 to 65 in good health and CMV-seropositive.

J is TRBJ1-2 and V is TRBV6-5, with D possibly matching TRBD1 (5 bases). The V gene lost 5 bases and the J gene lost 8 bases, with 12 bases spanning the gap. The germline gives CDR1 MNHEY, CDR2 SVGAGI. CDR3 length: 12 amino acids. Here the CDR3 DNA reads TGTGCCAGCAGTCCAGGGTTGGGCGGCTACACCTTC. It specifies CASSPGLGGYTF.

The chain has TRBV30 and TRBJ1-2, with D perhaps matching TRBD1 (6 bases). Germline CDR1 reads GTSNPN; CDR2 reads SVGIG (reference sequence). CDR3 length: 12 amino acids. V dropped 7 bases and J dropped 8 bases, with 17 bases sitting between them. As DNA, the CDR3 is TGTGCCTCCCCAGGGGCCGGTCGCGGCTACACCTTC. Encoded protein: CASPGAGRGYTF.

The J gene is TRBJ1-1, the V gene TRBV6-1; 7 bases are shared with TRBD1. Trimming removed 3 bases from V and 6 bases from J; junction bases left unmatched: 7. CDR3 length equals 14 residues. Germline assignment: CDR1 MNHNS and CDR2 SASEGT. CDR3 nucleotide sequence: TGTGCCAGCAGTGAGGGAGACAGGGTCGCTGAAGCTTTCTTT. The encoded protein is CASSEGDRVAEAFF.

This sequence joins TRBV5-1 and TRBJ1-3; 7 bases map to TRBD1. Trimming took 2 bases from V and 3 from J; bases not matched to a gene: 8. Germline CDR1 reads SGHRS; CDR2 reads YFSETQ. This CDR3 comprises 16 residues. The CDR3 region has the DNA TGCGCCAGCAGCTTTCAGGCAGGGGGAATTGGAAACACCATATATTTT. Translated: CASSFQAGGIGNTIYF.

The rearrangement joins TRBV4-3 to TRBJ2-6; D unresolved. The length of the CDR3 is 17 residues. Germline CDR1 is LGHNA and CDR2 is YSLEER. Trimming stripped 4 bases from V and 1 base from J, with 14 bases between. For the CDR3, the DNA is TGCGCCAGCAGCCTTGCAGGCCATAAGTCTGGGGCCAACGTCCTGACTTTC. It codes for CASSLAGHKSGANVLTF.

CDR3 region: CASTPSPPGQPQHF. The DNA for the CDR3 is TGTGCCAGCACCCCTTCTCCCCCCGGGCAGCCCCAGCATTTT. The chain employs TRBV12-1 and TRBJ1-5. TRBV12-1 is a known pseudogene. This CDR3 region has 14 residues.

The chain links TRBV7-2 to TRBJ2-2, with no clear D. V was clipped by 5 bases and J by 5 bases, with 3 bases between them. Germline CDR1 is SGHTA and CDR2 is FQGNSA. The CDR3 contains 11 residues. The CDR3 DNA follows: TGTGCCAGCAGCCGTACCGGGGAGCTGTTTTTT. Translating gives CASSRTGELFF.

This clone came up a few times. The rearrangement links TRBV27 to TRBJ1-2; a weak D match, TRBD1 (6 bases). The germline V and J ends were trimmed by 1 base and 6 bases, with 15 bases remaining between them. The CDR3 is made up of 15 amino acids. Germline values: CDR1 MNHEY, CDR2 SMNVEV (reference sequence). The CDR3 DNA reads as TGTGCCAGCAGTTTATACCCACAGGGTCTTCATGGCTACACCTTC. This translates into CASSLYPQGLHGYTF.

The rearrangement uses TRBV21-1 and TRBJ1-1. TRBV21-1 is assigned pseudogene status. This CDR3 is built from 16 residues. The CDR3 region has the DNA TGTGCCAGCAGCCTGGAACCGACGGTACCGGGGACTGAAGCTTTCTTT. As protein: CASSLEPTVPGTEAFF.

The table lists this clone with a few counts. The chain couples TRBV9 to TRBJ1-1; maybe TRBD1 (6 bases). Germline V gives CDR1 SGDLS, CDR2 YYNGEE. V was trimmed by 4 bases and J by 1 base, leaving 14 bases between them. The CDR3 consists of 15 residues. The DNA for the CDR3 is TGTGCCAGCAGCCGAACTTTACAGGGGAACACTGAAGCTTTCTTT. Residues: CASSRTLQGNTEAFF. The entire variable domain, with the rest obtained from reference TRBV9 and TRBJ1-1, is as follows: DSGVTQTPKHLITATGQRVTLRCSPRSGDLSVYWYQQSLDQGLQFLIQYYNGEERAKGNILERFSAQQFPDLHSELNLSSLELGDSALYFCASSRTLQGNTEAFFGQGTRLTVV.

The chain combines TRBV28 with TRBJ2-3; 9 bases are shared with TRBD2. The CDR3 is 14 amino acids. Germline loops: CDR1 MDHEN, CDR2 SYDVKM. Trimming cost V 8 bases and J 2 bases; bases outside gene matches: 5. In nucleotides, the CDR3 is TGTGCCAGCGCAGAGCGGGGGGTCACAGATACGCAGTATTTT. Translated, it gives CASAERGVTDTQYF.

In this sample, this clone turned up a few times. This chain uses TRBV9 with TRBJ1-2, with a weak D call TRBD1 (6 bases). CDR3 length: 14 residues. Germline V gene sequence: CDR1 SGDLS, CDR2 YYNGEE. The V gene lost 2 bases and the J gene lost 4 bases, with 12 bases spanning the gap. CDR3 sequence: CASSVARGPYGYTF. The CDR3 nucleotides read TGTGCCAGCAGCGTTGCCAGGGGCCCCTATGGCTACACCTTC.